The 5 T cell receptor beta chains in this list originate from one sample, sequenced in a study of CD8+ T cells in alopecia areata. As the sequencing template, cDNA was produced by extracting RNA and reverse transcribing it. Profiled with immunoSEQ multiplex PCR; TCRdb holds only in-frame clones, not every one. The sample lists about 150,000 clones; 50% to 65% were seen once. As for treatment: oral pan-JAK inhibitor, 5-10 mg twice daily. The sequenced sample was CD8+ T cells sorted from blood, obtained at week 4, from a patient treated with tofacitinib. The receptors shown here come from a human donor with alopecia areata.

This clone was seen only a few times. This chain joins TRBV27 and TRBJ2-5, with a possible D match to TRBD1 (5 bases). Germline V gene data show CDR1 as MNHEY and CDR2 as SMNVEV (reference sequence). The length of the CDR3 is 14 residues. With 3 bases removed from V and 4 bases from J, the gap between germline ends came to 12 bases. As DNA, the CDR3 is TGTGCCAGCAGTTTGGACCCTAGGGGAGAGACCCAGTACTTC. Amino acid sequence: CASSLDPRGETQYF.

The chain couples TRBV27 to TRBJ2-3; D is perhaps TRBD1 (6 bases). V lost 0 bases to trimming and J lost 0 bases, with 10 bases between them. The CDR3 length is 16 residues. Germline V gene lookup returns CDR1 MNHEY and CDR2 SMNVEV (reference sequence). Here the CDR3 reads CASSLSRGFSTDTQYF. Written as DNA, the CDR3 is TGTGCCAGCAGTTTATCGAGGGGGTTTAGCACAGATACGCAGTATTTT.

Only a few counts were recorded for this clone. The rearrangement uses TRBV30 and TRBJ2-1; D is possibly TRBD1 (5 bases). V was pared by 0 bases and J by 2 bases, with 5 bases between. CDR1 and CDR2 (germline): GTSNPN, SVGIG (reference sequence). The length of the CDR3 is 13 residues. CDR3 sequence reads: CAWSVDTYNEQFF. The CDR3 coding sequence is TGTGCCTGGAGTGTGGACACCTACAATGAGCAGTTCTTC.

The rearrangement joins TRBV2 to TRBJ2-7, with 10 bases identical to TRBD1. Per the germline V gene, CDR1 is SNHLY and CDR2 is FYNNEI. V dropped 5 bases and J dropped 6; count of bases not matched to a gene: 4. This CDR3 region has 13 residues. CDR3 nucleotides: TGTGCCAGCAGTTGGGACAGGGGAAGCGAGCAGTACTTC. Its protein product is CASSWDRGSEQYF. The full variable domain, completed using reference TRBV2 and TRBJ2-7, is EPEVTQTPSHQVTQMGQEVILRCVPISNHLYFYWYRQILGQKVEFLVSFYNNEISEKSEIFDDQFSVERPDGSNFTLKIRSTKLEDSAMYFCASSWDRGSEQYFGPGTRLTVT.

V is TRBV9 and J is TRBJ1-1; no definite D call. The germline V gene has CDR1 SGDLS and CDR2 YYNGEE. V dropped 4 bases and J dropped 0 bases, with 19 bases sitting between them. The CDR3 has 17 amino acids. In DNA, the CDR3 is TGTGCCAGCAGCCCACGGTCCGGAGGGCGCCTGAACACTGAAGCTTTCTTT. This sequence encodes CASSPRSGGRLNTEAFF.